The subject of this entry is one TCR beta chain. In the original workflow: It was from reference gene primer amplification that nucleated cell counts were estimated. The repertoire was sequenced with immunoSEQ multiplex PCR; TCRdb's copy has only in-frame clones and lacks some. That table furnishes V, J and clone size, whereas the DNA furnished D and trimming. The sample lists 210,000 or so clones, about 86% occurring once. The entry originates in a study of blood T cell repertoires in COVID-19. Overall study: PBMCs, B-cell-depleted T cells, or T cells were the source of the cDNA or gDNA that made up the material.

Across 20 to 25 US areas, participants ranged in age from 18 to 89 years. CDR3 size: 12 residues. CDR1 and CDR2 (germline): MNHEY, SVGEGT. Trimming took 2 bases from V and 1 from J, leaving 3 bases between them. This TCR was recovered from a woman aged 45-60 years in a cohort exposed to, infected with or recovered from COVID-19 (not recorded which). V usage is TRBV6-2 or TRBV6-3 and J usage is TRBJ2-7; D is ambiguous. Input material: PBMCs or T cells enriched from blood (not recorded which). This CDR3 is CASSYPSYEQYF. The CDR3 DNA reads as TGTGCCAGCAGTTACCCGTCCTACGAGCAGTACTTC.